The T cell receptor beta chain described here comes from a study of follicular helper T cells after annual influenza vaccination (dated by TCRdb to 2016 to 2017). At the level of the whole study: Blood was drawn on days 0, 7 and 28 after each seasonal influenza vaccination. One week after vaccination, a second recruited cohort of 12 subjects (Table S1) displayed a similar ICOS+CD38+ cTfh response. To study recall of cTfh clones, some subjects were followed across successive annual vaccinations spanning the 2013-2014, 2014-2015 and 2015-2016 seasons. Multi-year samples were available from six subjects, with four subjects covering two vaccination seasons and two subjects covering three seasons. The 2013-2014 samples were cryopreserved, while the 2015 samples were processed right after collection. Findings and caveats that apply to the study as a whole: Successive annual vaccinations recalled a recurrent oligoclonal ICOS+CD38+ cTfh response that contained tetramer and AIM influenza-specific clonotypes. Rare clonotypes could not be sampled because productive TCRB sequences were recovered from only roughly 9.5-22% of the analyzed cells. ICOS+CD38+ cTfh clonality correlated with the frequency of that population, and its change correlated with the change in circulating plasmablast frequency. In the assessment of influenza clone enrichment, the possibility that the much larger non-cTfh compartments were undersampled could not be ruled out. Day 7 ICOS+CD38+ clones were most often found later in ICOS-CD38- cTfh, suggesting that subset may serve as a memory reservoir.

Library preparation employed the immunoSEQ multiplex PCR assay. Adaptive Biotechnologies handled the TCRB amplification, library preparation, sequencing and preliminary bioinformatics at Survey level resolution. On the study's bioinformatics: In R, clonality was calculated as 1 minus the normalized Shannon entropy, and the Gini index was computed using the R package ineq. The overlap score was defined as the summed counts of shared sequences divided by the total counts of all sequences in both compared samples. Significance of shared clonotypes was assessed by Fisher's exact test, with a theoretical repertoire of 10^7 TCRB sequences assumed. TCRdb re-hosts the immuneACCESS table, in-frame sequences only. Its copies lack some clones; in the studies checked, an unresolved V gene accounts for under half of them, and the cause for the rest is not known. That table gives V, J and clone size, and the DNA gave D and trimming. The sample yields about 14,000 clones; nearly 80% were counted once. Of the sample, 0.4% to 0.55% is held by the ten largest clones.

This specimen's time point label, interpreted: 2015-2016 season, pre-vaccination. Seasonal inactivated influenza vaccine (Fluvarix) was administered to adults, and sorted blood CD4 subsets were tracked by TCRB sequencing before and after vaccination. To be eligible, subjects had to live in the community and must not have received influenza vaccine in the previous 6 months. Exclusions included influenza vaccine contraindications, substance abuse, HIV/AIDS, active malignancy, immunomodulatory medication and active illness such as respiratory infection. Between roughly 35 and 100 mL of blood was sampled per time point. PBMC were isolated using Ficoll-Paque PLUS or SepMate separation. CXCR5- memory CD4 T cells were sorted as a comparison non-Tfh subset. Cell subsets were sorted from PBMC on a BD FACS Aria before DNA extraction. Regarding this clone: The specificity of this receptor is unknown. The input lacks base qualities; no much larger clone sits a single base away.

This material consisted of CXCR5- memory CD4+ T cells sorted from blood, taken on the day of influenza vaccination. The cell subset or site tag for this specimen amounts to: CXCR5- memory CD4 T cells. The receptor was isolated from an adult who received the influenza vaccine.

In nucleotides, the sequence is TGTGCCAGCAGCCGTCCTGTCTACGAGCAGTACTTC. The translation is CASSRPVYEQYF. The chain links TRBV5-5 with TRBJ2-7; the D gene cannot be named for sure. V and J are truncated by 4 bases and 3 bases respectively, leaving an intervening sequence of 8 bases. The CDR3 contains 12 residues, cysteine and phenylalanine counted. Of the read, only the CDR3 DNA is kept; its 36 bases are in frame from base 1. CDR1 and CDR2, looked up from the germline V gene (reference sequence), are SGHKS and YYEKEE.